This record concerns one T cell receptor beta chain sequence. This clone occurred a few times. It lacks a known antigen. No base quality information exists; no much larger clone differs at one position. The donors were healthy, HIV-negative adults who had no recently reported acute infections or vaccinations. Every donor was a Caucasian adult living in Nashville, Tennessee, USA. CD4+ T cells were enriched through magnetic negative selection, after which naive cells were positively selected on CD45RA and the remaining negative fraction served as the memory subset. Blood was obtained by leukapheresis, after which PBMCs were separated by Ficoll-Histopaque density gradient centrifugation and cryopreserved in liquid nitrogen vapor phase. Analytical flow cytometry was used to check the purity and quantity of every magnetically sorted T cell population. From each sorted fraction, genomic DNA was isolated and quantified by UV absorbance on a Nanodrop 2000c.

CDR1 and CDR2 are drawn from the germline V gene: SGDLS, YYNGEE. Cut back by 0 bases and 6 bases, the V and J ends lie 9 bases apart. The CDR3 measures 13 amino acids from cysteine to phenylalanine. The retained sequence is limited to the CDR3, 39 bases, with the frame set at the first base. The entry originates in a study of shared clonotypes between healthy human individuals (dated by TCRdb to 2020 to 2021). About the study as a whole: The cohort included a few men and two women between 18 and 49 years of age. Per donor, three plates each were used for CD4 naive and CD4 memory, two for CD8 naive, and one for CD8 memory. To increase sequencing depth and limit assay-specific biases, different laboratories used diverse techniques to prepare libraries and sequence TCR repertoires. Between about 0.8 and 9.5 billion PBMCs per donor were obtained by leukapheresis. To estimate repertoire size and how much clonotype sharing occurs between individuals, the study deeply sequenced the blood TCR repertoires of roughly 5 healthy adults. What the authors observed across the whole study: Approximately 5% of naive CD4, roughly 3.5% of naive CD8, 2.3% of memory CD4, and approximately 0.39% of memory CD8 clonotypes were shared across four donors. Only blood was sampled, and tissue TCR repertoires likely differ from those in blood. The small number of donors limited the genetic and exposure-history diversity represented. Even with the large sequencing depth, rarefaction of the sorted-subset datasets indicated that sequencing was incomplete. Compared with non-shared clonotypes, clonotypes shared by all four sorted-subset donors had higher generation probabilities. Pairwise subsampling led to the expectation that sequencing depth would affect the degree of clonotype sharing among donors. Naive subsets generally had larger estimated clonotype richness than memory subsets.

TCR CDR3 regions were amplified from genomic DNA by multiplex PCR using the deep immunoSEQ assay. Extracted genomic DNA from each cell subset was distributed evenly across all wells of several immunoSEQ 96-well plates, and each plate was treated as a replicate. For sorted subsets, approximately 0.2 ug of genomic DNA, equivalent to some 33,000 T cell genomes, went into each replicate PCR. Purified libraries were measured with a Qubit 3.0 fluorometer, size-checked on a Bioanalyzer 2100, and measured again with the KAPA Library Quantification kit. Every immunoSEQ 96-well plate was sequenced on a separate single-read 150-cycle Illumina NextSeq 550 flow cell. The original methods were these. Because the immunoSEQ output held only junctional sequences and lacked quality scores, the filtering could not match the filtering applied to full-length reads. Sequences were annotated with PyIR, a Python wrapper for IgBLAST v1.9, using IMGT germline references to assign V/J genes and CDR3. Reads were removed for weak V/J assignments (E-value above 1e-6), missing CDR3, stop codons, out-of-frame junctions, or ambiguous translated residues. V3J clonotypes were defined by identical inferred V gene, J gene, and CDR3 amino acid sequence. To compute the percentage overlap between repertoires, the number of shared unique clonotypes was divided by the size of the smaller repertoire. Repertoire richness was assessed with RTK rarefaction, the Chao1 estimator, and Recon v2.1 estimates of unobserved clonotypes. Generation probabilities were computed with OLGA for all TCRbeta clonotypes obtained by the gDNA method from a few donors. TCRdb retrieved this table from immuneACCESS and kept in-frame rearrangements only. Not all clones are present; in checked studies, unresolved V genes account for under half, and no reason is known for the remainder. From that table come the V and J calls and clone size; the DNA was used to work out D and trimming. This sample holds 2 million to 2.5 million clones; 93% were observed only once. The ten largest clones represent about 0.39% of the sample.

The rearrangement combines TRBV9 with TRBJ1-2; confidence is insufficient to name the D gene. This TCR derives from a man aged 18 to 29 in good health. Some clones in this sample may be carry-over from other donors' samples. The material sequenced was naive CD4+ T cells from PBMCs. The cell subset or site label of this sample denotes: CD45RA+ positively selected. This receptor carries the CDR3 CASSVDEADGYTF. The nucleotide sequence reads TGTGCCAGCAGCGTAGATGAGGCAGATGGCTACACCTTC.